This T cell receptor beta chain was recovered during a study of cytomegalovirus exposure and HLA in healthy donors. On the study more broadly: Falling in the Caucasian-associated ancestry cluster were less than 85% of approximately 410 genotyped donors.

With regard to this clone: The target antigen is unknown.

Study observations and caveats: Sequencing depth roughly uniform across donors was assumed in presence/absence analyses. Most TCR sequences were seen very rarely across donors, but some public TCRs occurred in many.

Germline V CDR1 and CDR2: SGHNT, YYREEE (reference sequence). The V end lost 1 base, the J end lost 4 bases, and 17 bases lay between the germline ends. The CDR3 spans 16 residues. PCR involved 60 Vbeta and 13 Jbeta primers. The data were produced by immunoSEQ multiplex PCR, yet TCRdb's version contains in-frame clones alone and is incomplete. The repertoire has around 120,000 clones, around 68% of them found once; the top ten carry approximately 10%. The V and J genes are TRBV5-4 and TRBJ1-1; the D is unclear. The sequenced sample was PBMCs. This receptor was taken from a woman between 50 and 59 years old in good health and CMV-seropositive. CDR3 nucleotide sequence: TGTGCCAGCAGCTTGATGGGCCTTACATCTTCCACTGAAGCTTTCTTT. Protein sequence: CASSLMGLTSSTEAFF. Based on the CDR3 plus reference TRBV5-4 and TRBJ1-1, the full variable domain is ETGVTQSPTHLIKTRGQQVTLRCSSQSGHNTVSWYQQALGQGPQFIFQYYREEENGRGNFPPRFSGLQFPNYSSELNVNALELDDSALYLCASSLMGLTSSTEAFFGQGTRLTVV.